The 18 T cell receptor beta chains given below trace back to one sample, sequenced in a study of blood T cell repertoires in COVID-19. Assay used: immunoSEQ multiplex PCR; TCRdb lists only in-frame clones, some missing. This table holds 45,000 to 60,000 clones, less than 95% found once. The sample taken for sequencing was peripheral blood. The receptors were gathered from a man aged 45-60 years with acute or convalescent COVID-19.

The chain joins TRBV24-1 to TRBJ1-5; D is ambiguous. In germline, CDR1 is KGHDR, CDR2 SFDVKD. V was pared by 5 bases and J by 0 bases, with 10 bases between. The CDR3 has 15 amino acids. The CDR3: CATSGPTGSNQPQHF. DNA of the CDR3: TGTGCCACCAGTGGACCAACGGGTAGCAATCAGCCCCAGCATTTT.

This clone was counted between two and nine times. The CDR3 is CASSLGGLWNTGELFF. In nucleotides, the CDR3 is TGTGCCAGCAGCTTAGGCGGGCTTTGGAACACCGGGGAGCTGTTTTTT. The J gene is TRBJ2-2, the V gene TRBV11-2; possibly TRBD2 for D (5 bases). V gave up 1 base and J gave up 1 base, with 10 bases separating them. This CDR3 has 16 amino acids. Germline loops: CDR1 SGHAT, CDR2 FQNNGV.

This chain joins TRBV4-2 and TRBJ1-6; unclear D gene. CDR3 size: 14 residues. Germline values: CDR1 LGHNA, CDR2 YNFKEQ. Trimming removed 0 bases at V and 10 bases at J, with 10 bases between. The CDR3 loop reads CASSQEVRRSPLHF. CDR3 in DNA: TGTGCCAGCAGCCAAGAGGTCAGGAGGTCACCCCTCCACTTT.

The rearrangement uses TRBV19 and TRBJ1-1, with 10 bases fitting TRBD1. Germline loops: CDR1 LNHDA, CDR2 SQIVND (reference sequence). The V and J ends lost 9 bases and 4 bases, in that order; junction bases with no gene match: 8. The CDR3 length is 14 residues. The CDR3 DNA follows: TGTGCCAGCGAACGACAGGGGGCCCGCACTGAAGCTTTCTTT. This gives the protein CASERQGARTEAFF. The full variable domain, completed using reference TRBV19 and TRBJ1-1, is DGGITQSPKYLFRKEGQNVTLSCEQNLNHDAMYWYRQDPGQGLRLIYYSQIVNDFQKGDIAEGYSVSREKKESFPLTVTSAQKNPTAFYLCASERQGARTEAFFGQGTRLTVV.

The chain joins TRBV5-1 to TRBJ2-3; D may be TRBD1 (5 bases). CDR3 length: 17 amino acids. V lost 0 bases to trimming and J lost 1 base, with 15 bases between them. Germline CDR1 is SGHRS and CDR2 is YFSETQ. CDR3 protein: CASSLGGIPRGTDTQYF. DNA of the CDR3: TGCGCCAGCAGCTTGGGCGGCATCCCCAGGGGCACAGATACGCAGTATTTT.

This chain joins TRBV19 and TRBJ2-5; 11 bases are a match to TRBD1. The CDR3 has 15 amino acids. The V gene end was trimmed by 2 bases and the J gene end by 4 bases; junction bases not matched to a gene: 3. CDR1 LNHDA and CDR2 SQIVND come from the germline V gene (reference sequence). The CDR3 reads CASSILGQGGETQYF. The CDR3 DNA sequence: TGTGCCAGTAGTATATTGGGACAGGGGGGAGAGACCCAGTACTTC. The variable domain in full, completed from reference TRBV19 and TRBJ2-5, reads DGGITQSPKYLFRKEGQNVTLSCEQNLNHDAMYWYRQDPGQGLRLIYYSQIVNDFQKGDIAEGYSVSREKKESFPLTVTSAQKNPTAFYLCASSILGQGGETQYFGPGTRLLVL.

This clone was recorded once. The V gene is TRBV5-1, the J gene TRBJ1-2; 9 bases agree with TRBD1. The V segment lost 3 bases and the J segment 1 base; nucleotides outside the gene matches: 4. CDR3 length: 15 residues. The germline CDR1 and CDR2 sequences are SGHRS and YFSETQ. The CDR3 region is CASSWGDRVNYGYTF. In nucleotides, the CDR3 is TGCGCCAGCAGCTGGGGGGACAGGGTTAACTATGGCTACACCTTC.

The chain combines TRBV24-1 with TRBJ1-1; 7 positions match TRBD1. CDR1 and CDR2 (germline): KGHDR, SFDVKD. The V gene end was trimmed by 3 bases and the J gene end by 3 bases; junction bases not matched to a gene: 3. The CDR3 has 14 amino acids. The CDR3 here is CATSDARGDTEAFF. In nucleotides, the CDR3 is TGTGCCACCAGTGATGCCAGGGGGGACACTGAAGCTTTCTTT.

In nucleotides, the CDR3 is TGCGCCAGCAGCCGCGGCTGGGAGCAGTACTTC. It encodes CASSRGWEQYF. V and J are TRBV4-1 and TRBJ2-7; D is unresolved. The length of the CDR3 is 11 residues. Between the trimmed V and J ends, which lost 4 bases and 7 bases, there was a span of 8 bases. The germline CDR1 and CDR2 sequences are MGHRA and YSYEKL.

The DNA for the CDR3 is TGTGCCAGCAGCCGCTCACAGGGTATTCCTGGAAACACCATATATTTT. Amino acids: CASSRSQGIPGNTIYF. V gene TRBV7-2 combines with J gene TRBJ1-3; TRBD1 might be the D (6 bases). V lost 5 bases and J 2 bases, leaving 16 bases between the germline ends. CDR1 and CDR2 (germline): SGHTA, FQGNSA. This CDR3 is 16 amino acids long.

This clone has a single count. The chain links TRBV7-8 to TRBJ2-7; 10 positions agree with TRBD1. V gave up 1 base and J gave up 4 bases; unmatched junction bases: 10. CDR3 size: 17 residues. Per the germline V gene, CDR1 is SGHVS and CDR2 is FQNEAQ. The CDR3 protein is CASSLVGGTGVGYEQYF. The CDR3 nucleotides are TGTGCCAGCAGCTTAGTGGGGGGGACAGGGGTTGGGTACGAGCAGTACTTC.

J is TRBJ1-4 and V is TRBV5-8; no definite D call. The V end lost 4 bases, the J end lost 7 bases, and 11 bases lay between the germline ends. In germline, CDR1 is SGHTS, CDR2 YDEGEE. This CDR3 spans 13 amino acids. As DNA, the CDR3 is TGTGCCAGCAGCCCCCGGGTTGGTGAAAAACTGTTTTTT. Translation: CASSPRVGEKLFF.

The chain links TRBV18 to TRBJ1-3; 9 bases line up with TRBD1. CDR1 and CDR2 (germline): KGHSH, LQKENI. The ends lost 3 bases at V and 2 bases at J; junction bases unmatched: 5. The CDR3 is made up of 16 amino acids. CDR3 bases: TGTGCCAGCTCACCGTCCGGGACAGGGACTGGAAACACCATATATTTT. This encodes CASSPSGTGTGNTIYF.

The chain employs TRBV7-6 and TRBJ2-7, with D perhaps TRBD2 (5 bases). The germline V and J ends were trimmed by 5 bases and 6 bases, with 17 bases remaining between them. From germline, CDR1 is SGHVS and CDR2 FNYEAQ. CDR3 length: 14 amino acids. This CDR3 is CASSKRASLGEQYF. The CDR3 DNA reads as TGTGCCAGCAGCAAAAGGGCTAGCTTGGGCGAGCAGTACTTC.

The chain is built from TRBV7-3 and TRBJ1-1; 10 nucleotides agree with TRBD1. The germline gives CDR1 SGHTA, CDR2 FQGTGA. The CDR3 spans 14 residues. The V gene end was trimmed by 4 bases and the J gene end by 5 bases; junction bases not matched to a gene: 4. In nucleotides, the CDR3 is TGTGCCAGCAGCTCGACAGGGGGCCAGACTGAAGCTTTCTTT. Its translation: CASSSTGGQTEAFF.

This clone was seen a single time. J is TRBJ1-4 and V is TRBV5-5; D possibly corresponds to TRBD1 (5 bases). Germline CDR1 and CDR2: SGHKS and YYEKEE (reference sequence). The V end was cut by 3 bases, the J end by 4 bases, with 13 bases between. The CDR3 extends over 15 amino acids. CDR3 amino acids: CASSWGQGGNEKLFF. The CDR3 DNA follows: TGTGCCAGCAGCTGGGGTCAGGGTGGTAATGAAAAACTGTTTTTT.

This chain joins TRBV12-3 or TRBV12-4 and TRBJ1-2; D may be TRBD1 (6 bases). V was shortened by 2 bases and J by 7 bases, with 11 bases between the two germline ends. The CDR3 is made up of 13 amino acids. The CDR3 spells CASSLKRGGGYTF. The CDR3 DNA is TGTGCCAGCAGTTTAAAGAGAGGGGGTGGCTACACCTTC.

The chain couples TRBV6-4 to TRBJ1-2; 9 bases match TRBD1. The CDR3 contains 15 residues. CDR1 and CDR2 from the germline V gene are MRHNA and SNTAGT. V was clipped by 2 bases and J by 8 bases; unmatched bases: 9. Here the CDR3 reads CASSDPGTGILGYTF. DNA for the CDR3: TGTGCCAGCAGTGACCCCGGGACAGGGATTCTCGGCTACACCTTC.